A single sample is the source of the 13 T cell receptor beta chains below, sequenced in a study of blood T cell repertoires in COVID-19. Assay: immunoSEQ multiplex PCR; the TCRdb copy retains only in-frame clones and omits some. The sample shows a few hundred thousand clones, approximately 87% of them seen only once. Sequencing was performed on PBMCs or T cells enriched from blood (not recorded which). These receptors were taken from a man aged 40-49 years in a cohort exposed to, infected with or recovered from COVID-19 (not recorded which).

The genes are TRBV2 and TRBJ1-5; D gene uncertain. CDR1 SNHLY and CDR2 FYNNEI come from the germline V gene. This CDR3 has 13 residues. V was pared by 2 bases and J by 4 bases, with 6 bases between. CDR3 DNA: TGTGCCAGCAGTGAACAGGTTAATCAGCCCCAGCATTTT. It is translated as CASSEQVNQPQHF.

This chain joins TRBV12-3 or TRBV12-4 and TRBJ1-1; the D is unclear. CDR3 length: 13 amino acids. Trimming pared 6 bases from V and 1 base from J, leaving 9 bases between. CDR3 nucleotide sequence: TGTGCCAGCAGCCCCGTCTGGAACACTGAAGCTTTCTTT. It encodes CASSPVWNTEAFF.

The chain is built from TRBV25-1 and TRBJ2-7; TRBD2 is a possible D gene (6 bases). Per germline, CDR1 MGHDK and CDR2 SYGVNS. Between the trimmed V and J ends, which lost 2 bases and 9 bases, there was a span of 17 bases. This CDR3 is built from 14 residues. The CDR3 nucleotides read TGTGCCAGCAGTGAAGGAGGGCAGGCTCGGAGGCAGTACTTC. Its protein is CASSEGGQARRQYF.

V usage is TRBV11-2 and J usage is TRBJ1-4, with TRBD1 as a possible D gene (5 bases). Trimming left V 3 bases short and J 0 bases short, with 8 bases between. The CDR3 contains 15 residues. CDR1 and CDR2 (germline): SGHAT, FQNNGV. The CDR3 DNA reads as TGTGCCAGCAGCTTGCGGGGACCAACTAATGAAAAACTGTTTTTT. Translation: CASSLRGPTNEKLFF.

This clone was observed a few times. V gene TRBV7-9 combines with J gene TRBJ2-3, with TRBD2 matching 9 bases. The length of the CDR3 is 16 residues. CDR1 and CDR2 from the germline V gene are SEHNR and FQNEAQ (reference sequence). Trimming removed 1 base from V and 2 bases from J; junction bases left unmatched: 4. The chain's CDR3 is CASSLVAGGYTDTQYF. The CDR3 DNA is TGTGCCAGCAGCTTAGTCGCGGGGGGGTACACAGATACGCAGTATTTT.

The rearrangement joins TRBV7-2 to TRBJ2-2; 13 bases fit TRBD2. The CDR3 is 15 amino acids. Germline CDR1 reads SGHTA; CDR2 reads FQGNSA. With V trimmed by 5 bases and J by 5 bases, 2 bases remained unmatched. The CDR3 region has the DNA TGTGCCAGCAGCCTGACTAGCGGGAGGACCGGGGAGCTGTTTTTT. Its translation: CASSLTSGRTGELFF.

This clone was seen a single time. V gene TRBV6-1 combines with J gene TRBJ1-2; possible D gene TRBD1, 5 bases. This CDR3 comprises 14 residues. Germline values: CDR1 MNHNS, CDR2 SASEGT. V was shortened by 0 bases and J by 4 bases, with 9 bases between the two germline ends. CDR3 DNA sequence: TGTGCCAGCAGTGAAGCTAACAGGCTCTATGGCTACACCTTC. It encodes CASSEANRLYGYTF.

With regard to this clone: The same CDR3 also results from other DNA sequences found in this sample. The chain carries TRBV9 and TRBJ1-3; unclear D gene. The CDR3 sequence is 12 residues long. CDR1 is SGDLS, CDR2 YYNGEE, per germline. The V gene lost 1 base and the J gene lost 4 bases, with 3 bases spanning the gap. Written as DNA, the CDR3 is TGTGCCAGCAGCGTACTAGGAAACACCATATATTTT. Its translation is CASSVLGNTIYF.

This clone has only a few counts. The chain combines TRBV10-3 with TRBJ1-2, with D perhaps TRBD1 (6 bases). CDR1 and CDR2 (germline): ENHRY, SYGVKD. The CDR3 is 14 residues long. With 6 bases removed from V and 3 bases from J, the gap between germline ends came to 14 bases. CDR3 nucleotides: TGTGCCATCAGCAAACAGGGATCGGACTATGGCTACACCTTC. Translation gives CAISKQGSDYGYTF.

This chain uses TRBV5-1 with TRBJ1-3; perhaps TRBD1 as D (5 bases). Trimming took 0 bases from V and 3 from J, leaving 16 bases between them. Germline-derived CDR1 and CDR2 are SGHRS and YFSETQ. The CDR3 consists of 17 residues. The CDR3 loop reads CASSLATSGHRGNTIYF. As DNA, the CDR3 is TGCGCCAGCAGCTTGGCCACTAGCGGACACCGTGGAAACACCATATATTTT.

The chain carries TRBV5-1 and TRBJ2-7; 9 nucleotides align to TRBD1. Losses at the gene ends were 1 base for V and 0 bases for J; bases not matched to a gene: 14. The germline gives CDR1 SGHRS, CDR2 YFSETQ. The CDR3 sequence is 19 residues long. CDR3 coding DNA: TGCGCCAGCAGCTTGCGGGACAGGGTTTCTAGACAACCCTCCTACGAGCAGTACTTC. Translating gives CASSLRDRVSRQPSYEQYF.

The chain has TRBV7-9 and TRBJ2-5; no clear D gene. The CDR3 contains 12 residues. CDR1 and CDR2 from the germline V gene are SEHNR and FQNEAQ (reference sequence). V shed 0 bases and J shed 5 bases, with 4 bases lying between them. The CDR3 loop is CASSLASETQYF. CDR3 sequence (DNA): TGTGCCAGCAGCTTAGCGTCGGAGACCCAGTACTTC.

The rearrangement links TRBV5-1 to TRBJ2-7, with 7 bases matching TRBD2. There are 14 residues in the CDR3. CDR1 and CDR2 from the germline V gene are SGHRS and YFSETQ. With 2 bases clipped from V and 5 bases from J, the junction kept 7 bases outside the gene matches. The CDR3 loop reads CASSLGEGVHEQYF. For the CDR3, the DNA is TGCGCCAGCAGCTTAGGGGAGGGAGTCCACGAGCAGTACTTC.